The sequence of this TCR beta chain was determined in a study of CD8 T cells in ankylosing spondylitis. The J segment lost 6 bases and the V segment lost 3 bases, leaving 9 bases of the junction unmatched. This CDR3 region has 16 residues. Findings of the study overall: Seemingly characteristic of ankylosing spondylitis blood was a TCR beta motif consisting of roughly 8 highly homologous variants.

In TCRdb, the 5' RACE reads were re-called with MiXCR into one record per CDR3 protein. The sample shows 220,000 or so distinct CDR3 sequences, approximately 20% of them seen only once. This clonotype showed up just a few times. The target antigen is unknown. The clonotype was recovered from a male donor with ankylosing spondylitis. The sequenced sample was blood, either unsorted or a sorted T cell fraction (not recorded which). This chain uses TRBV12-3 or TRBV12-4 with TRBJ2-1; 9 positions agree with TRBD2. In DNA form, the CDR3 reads TGTGCCAGCAGTTTGCCGCTAGCGGGAAGTGTCAATGAGCAGTTCTTC. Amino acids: CASSLPLAGSVNEQFF.